The sequence of this T cell receptor beta chain was determined in a study of T cell responses to AZD1222 COVID-19 vaccine. Germline-derived CDR1 and CDR2 are SEHNR and FQNEAQ (reference sequence). This CDR3 comprises 13 residues. Trimming cost V 5 bases and J 4 bases; bases outside gene matches: 3. Method: immunoSEQ multiplex PCR; TCRdb's copy keeps in-frame clones and lacks some. Found here are about 220,000 clones, 85% to 95% of them singletons; the top ten hold 0.95% to 1.1%. The V and J genes are TRBV7-9 and TRBJ2-5, with 8 bases matching TRBD2. The clonotype comes from an adult in good health. This specimen was peripheral blood, taken on day 0 of MenACWY control vaccination. The CDR3: CASSSGGGETQYF. The CDR3 coding sequence is TGTGCCAGCAGCAGCGGGGGTGGAGAGACCCAGTACTTC.